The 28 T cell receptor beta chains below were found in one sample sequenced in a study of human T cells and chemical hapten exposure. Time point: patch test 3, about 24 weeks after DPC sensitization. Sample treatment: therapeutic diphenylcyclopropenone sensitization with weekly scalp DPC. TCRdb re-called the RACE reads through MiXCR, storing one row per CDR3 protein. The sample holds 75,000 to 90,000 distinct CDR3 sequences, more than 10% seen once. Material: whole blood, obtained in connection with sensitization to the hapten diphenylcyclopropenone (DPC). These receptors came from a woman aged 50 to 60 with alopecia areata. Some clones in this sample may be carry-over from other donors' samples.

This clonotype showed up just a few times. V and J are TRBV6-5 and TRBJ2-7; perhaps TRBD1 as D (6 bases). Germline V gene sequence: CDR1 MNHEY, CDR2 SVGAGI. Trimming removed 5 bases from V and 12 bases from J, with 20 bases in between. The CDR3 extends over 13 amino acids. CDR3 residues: CASSRGSQESRYF. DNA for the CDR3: TGTGCCAGCAGTAGGGGGTCACAGGAGAGCAGGTACTTC.

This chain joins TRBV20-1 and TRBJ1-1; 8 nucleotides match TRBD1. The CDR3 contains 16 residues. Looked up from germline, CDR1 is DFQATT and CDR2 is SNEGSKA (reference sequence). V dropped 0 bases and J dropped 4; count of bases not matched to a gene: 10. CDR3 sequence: CSARDLDRVWGTEAFF. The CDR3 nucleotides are TGCAGTGCTAGAGACCTGGACAGGGTTTGGGGCACTGAAGCTTTCTTT.

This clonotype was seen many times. The CDR3 bases are TGTGCCAGCAGTCGGGGGACTCGCTACTACGAGCAGTACTTC. Translation gives CASSRGTRYYEQYF. The chain recombines TRBV7-8 with TRBJ2-7, with D maybe TRBD2 (6 bases). This CDR3 contains 14 residues. The germline gives CDR1 SGHVS, CDR2 FQNEAQ. Trimming cost V 6 bases and J 3 bases, with 15 bases left between them.

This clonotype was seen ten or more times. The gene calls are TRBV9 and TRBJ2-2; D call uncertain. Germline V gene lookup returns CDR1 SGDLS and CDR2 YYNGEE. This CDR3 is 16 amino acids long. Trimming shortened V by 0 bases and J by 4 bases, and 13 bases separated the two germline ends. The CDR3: CASSVEVTTGTGELFF. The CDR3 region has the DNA TGTGCCAGCAGCGTAGAGGTCACAACGGGCACCGGGGAGCTGTTTTTT.

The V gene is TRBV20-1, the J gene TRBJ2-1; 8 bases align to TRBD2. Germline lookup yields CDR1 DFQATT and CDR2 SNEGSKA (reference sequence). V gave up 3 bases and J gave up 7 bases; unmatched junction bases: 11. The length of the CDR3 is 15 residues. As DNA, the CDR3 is TGCAGTGCTAGGGCCCTTAGCGGGATAGGGAATGAGCAGTTCTTC. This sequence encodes CSARALSGIGNEQFF.

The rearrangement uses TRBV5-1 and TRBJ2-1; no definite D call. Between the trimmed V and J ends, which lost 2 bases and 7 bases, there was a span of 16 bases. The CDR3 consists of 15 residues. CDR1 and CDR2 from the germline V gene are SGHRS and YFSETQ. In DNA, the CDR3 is TGCGCCAGCAGCTTCGCGACGTCATTTGGGAATGAGCAGTTCTTC. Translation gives CASSFATSFGNEQFF.

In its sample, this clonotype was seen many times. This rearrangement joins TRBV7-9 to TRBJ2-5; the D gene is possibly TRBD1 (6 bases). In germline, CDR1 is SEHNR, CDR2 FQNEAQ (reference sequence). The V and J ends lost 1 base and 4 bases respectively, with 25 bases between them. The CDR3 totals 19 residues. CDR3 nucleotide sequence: TGTGCCAGCAGCTTAGGATCTTTTTCCTTAACCGGCAGGGGAGAGACCCAGTACTTC. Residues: CASSLGSFSLTGRGETQYF.

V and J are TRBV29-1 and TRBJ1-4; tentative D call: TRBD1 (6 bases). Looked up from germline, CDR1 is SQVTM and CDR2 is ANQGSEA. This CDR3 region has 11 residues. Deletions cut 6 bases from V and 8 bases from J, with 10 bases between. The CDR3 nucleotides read TGCAGCGTCGATCAGGGGGAAAAACTGTTTTTT. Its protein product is CSVDQGEKLFF.

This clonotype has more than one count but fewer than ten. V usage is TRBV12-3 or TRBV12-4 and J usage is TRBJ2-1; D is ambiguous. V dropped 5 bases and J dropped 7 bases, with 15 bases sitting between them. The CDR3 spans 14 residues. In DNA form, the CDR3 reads TGTGCCAGCAGTCCAGGTGACATTCGTAATGAGCAGTTCTTC. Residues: CASSPGDIRNEQFF.

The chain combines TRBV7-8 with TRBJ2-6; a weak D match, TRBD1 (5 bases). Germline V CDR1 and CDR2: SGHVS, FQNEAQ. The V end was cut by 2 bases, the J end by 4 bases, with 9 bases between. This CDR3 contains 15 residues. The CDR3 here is CASSLIGAGANVLTF. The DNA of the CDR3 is TGTGCCAGCAGCTTAATTGGGGCGGGGGCCAACGTCCTGACTTTC.

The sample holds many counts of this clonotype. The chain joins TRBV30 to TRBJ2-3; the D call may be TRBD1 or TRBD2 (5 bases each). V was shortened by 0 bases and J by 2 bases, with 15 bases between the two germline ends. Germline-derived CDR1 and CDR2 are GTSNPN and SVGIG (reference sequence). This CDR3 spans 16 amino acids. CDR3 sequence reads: CAWSVGVSRNTDTQYF. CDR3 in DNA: TGTGCCTGGAGTGTGGGGGTATCGAGAAACACAGATACGCAGTATTTT. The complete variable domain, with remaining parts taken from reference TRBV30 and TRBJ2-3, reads SQTIHQWPATLVQPVGSPLSLECTVEGTSNPNLYWYRQAAGRGLQLLFYSVGIGQISSEVPQNLSASRPQDRQFILSSKKLLLSDSGFYLCAWSVGVSRNTDTQYFGPGTRLTVL.

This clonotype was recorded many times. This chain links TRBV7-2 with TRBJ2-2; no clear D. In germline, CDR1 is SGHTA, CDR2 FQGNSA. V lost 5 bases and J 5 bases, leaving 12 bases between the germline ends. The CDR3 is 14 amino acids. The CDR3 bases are TGTGCCAGCAGCGCCCTCCCAACGACCGGGGAGCTGTTTTTT. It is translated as CASSALPTTGELFF.

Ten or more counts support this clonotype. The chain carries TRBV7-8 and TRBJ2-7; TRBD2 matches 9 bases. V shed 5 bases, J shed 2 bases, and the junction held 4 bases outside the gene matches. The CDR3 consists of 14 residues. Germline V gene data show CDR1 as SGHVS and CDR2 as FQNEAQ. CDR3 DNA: TGTGCCAGCAGCACCTTAGCGGGAGCCTACGAGCAGTACTTC. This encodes CASSTLAGAYEQYF.

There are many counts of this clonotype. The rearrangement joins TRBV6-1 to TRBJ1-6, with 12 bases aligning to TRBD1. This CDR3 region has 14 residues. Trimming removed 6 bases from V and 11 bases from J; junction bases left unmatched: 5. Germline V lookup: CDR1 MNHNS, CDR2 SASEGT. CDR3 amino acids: CASSLGQGATPLHF. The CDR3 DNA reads TGTGCCAGCAGCCTGGGACAGGGGGCGACACCCCTCCACTTT.

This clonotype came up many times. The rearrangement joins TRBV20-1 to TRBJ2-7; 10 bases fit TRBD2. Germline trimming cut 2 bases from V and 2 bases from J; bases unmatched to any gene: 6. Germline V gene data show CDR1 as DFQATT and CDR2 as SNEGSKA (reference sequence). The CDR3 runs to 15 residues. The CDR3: CSARIRGLAAYEQYF. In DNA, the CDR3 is TGCAGTGCTAGAATCAGAGGACTAGCGGCCTACGAGCAGTACTTC.

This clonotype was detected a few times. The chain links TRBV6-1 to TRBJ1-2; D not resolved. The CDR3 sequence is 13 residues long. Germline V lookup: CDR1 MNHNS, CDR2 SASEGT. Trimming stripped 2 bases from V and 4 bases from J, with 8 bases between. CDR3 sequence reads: CASSERGLYGYTF. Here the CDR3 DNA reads TGTGCCAGCAGTGAAAGAGGGCTCTATGGCTACACCTTC.

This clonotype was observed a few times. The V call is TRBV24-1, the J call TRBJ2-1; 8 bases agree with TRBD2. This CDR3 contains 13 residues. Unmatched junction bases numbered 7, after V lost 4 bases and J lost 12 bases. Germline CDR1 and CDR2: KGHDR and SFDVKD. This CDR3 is CATSDPGLAGQFF. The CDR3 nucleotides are TGTGCCACCAGTGACCCTGGACTAGCCGGGCAGTTCTTC.

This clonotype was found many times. Here the CDR3 reads CASSALRNSYEQYF. The CDR3 DNA sequence: TGTGCCAGCAGTGCTTTACGCAACTCCTACGAGCAGTACTTC. The V call is TRBV2, the J call TRBJ2-7, with D uncertain. V lost 4 bases and J lost 0, with 10 bases in between. The CDR3 consists of 14 residues. The germline V gene has CDR1 SNHLY and CDR2 FYNNEI. Filled out from reference TRBV2 and TRBJ2-7, the complete variable domain reads EPEVTQTPSHQVTQMGQEVILRCVPISNHLYFYWYRQILGQKVEFLVSFYNNEISEKSEIFDDQFSVERPDGSNFTLKIRSTKLEDSAMYFCASSALRNSYEQYFGPGTRLTVT.

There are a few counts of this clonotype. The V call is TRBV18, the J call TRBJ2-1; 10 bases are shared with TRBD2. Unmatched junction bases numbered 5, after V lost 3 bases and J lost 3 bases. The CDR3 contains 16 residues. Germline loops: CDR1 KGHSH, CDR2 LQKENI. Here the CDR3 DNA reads TGTGCCAGCTCACCCAGACTAGCGGGCAGCTACAATGAGCAGTTCTTC. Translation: CASSPRLAGSYNEQFF.

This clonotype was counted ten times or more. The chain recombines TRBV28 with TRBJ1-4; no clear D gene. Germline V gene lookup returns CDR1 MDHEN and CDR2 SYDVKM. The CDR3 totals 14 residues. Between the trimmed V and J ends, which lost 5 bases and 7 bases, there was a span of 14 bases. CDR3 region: CASSVVQRGEKLFF. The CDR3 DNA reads TGTGCCAGCAGTGTGGTCCAACGGGGTGAAAAACTGTTTTTT.

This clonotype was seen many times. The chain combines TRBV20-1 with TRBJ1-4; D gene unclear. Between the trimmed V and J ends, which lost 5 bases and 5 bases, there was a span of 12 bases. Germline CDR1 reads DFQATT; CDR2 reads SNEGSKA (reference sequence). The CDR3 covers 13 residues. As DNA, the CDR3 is TGCAGTGCTGGCGTGAGGGCGAATGAAAAACTGTTTTTT. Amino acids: CSAGVRANEKLFF.

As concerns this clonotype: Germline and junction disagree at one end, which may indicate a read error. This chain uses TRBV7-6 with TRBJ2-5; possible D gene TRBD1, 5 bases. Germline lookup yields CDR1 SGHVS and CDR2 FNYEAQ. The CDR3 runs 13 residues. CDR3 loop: CASSARAQETQHF. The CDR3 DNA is TGTGCCAGCAGCGCCAGGGCCCAAGAGACCCAGCACTTC.

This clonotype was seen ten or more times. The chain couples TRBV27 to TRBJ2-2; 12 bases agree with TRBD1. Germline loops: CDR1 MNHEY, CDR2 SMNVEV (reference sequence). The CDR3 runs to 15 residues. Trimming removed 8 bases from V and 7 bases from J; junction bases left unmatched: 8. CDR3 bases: TGTGCCAGCCGTGGGACAGGGGGCATCAGCGGGGAGCTGTTTTTT. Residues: CASRGTGGISGELFF.

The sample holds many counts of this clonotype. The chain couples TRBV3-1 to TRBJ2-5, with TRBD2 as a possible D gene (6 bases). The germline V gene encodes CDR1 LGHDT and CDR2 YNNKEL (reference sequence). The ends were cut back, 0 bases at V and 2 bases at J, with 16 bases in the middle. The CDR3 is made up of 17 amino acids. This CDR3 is CASSQDRGIAPQETQYF. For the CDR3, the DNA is TGTGCCAGCAGCCAAGATCGGGGGATAGCGCCTCAAGAGACCCAGTACTTC.

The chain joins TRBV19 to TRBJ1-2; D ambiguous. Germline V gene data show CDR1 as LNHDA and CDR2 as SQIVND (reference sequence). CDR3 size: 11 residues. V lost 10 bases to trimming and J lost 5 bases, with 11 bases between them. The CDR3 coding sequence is TGTGCCACCCGGGAAGGGTATGGCTACACCTTC. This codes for CATREGYGYTF.

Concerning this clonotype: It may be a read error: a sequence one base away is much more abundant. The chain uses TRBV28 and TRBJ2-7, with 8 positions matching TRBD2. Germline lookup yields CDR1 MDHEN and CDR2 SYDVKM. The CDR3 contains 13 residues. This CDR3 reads CASREGLGYGQYF. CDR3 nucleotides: TGTGCGTCCCGGGAGGGCCTGGGGTACGGGCAGTACTTC.

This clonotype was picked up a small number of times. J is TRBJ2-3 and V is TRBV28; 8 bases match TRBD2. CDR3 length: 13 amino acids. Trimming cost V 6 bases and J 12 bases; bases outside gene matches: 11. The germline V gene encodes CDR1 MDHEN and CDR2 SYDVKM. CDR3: CASSTRPAGVQYF. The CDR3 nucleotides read TGTGCCAGCAGCACTCGACCAGCGGGAGTTCAGTATTTT.

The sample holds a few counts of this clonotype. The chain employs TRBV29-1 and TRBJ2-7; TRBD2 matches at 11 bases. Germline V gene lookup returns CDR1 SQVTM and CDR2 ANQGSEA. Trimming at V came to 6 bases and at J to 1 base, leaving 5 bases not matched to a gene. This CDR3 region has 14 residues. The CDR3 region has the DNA TGCAGCGTCGCACGACTAGCGGGATCCTACGAGCAGTACTTC. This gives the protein CSVARLAGSYEQYF.